This TCR beta chain was found in a study of identical twins. TCRdb passed the 5' RACE reads through MiXCR, listing each CDR3 protein once. This table holds 500,000 or so distinct CDR3 sequences, around 20% found once. The table lists this clonotype with a few counts. Between the trimmed V and J ends, which lost 7 bases and 6 bases, there was a span of 9 bases. This CDR3 spans 11 amino acids. CDR1 and CDR2 (germline): MNHEY, SVGAGI. These data were also reused for a study on T cells expressing NK-cell markers. That work adds: One of eight sequenced donors was HCMV-seronegative; the other seven were seropositive. HCMV specificity of the expanded NKG2C+ T cell clones stayed unclear.

The receptor was isolated from a woman aged 18-35 years in good health. The source material was CD4+ T cells sorted from blood. The chain employs TRBV6-5 and TRBJ1-1; D remains unclear. CDR3 coding DNA: TGTGCCAGCACCTTTCGGGCTGAAGCTTTCTTT. It codes for CASTFRAEAFF.